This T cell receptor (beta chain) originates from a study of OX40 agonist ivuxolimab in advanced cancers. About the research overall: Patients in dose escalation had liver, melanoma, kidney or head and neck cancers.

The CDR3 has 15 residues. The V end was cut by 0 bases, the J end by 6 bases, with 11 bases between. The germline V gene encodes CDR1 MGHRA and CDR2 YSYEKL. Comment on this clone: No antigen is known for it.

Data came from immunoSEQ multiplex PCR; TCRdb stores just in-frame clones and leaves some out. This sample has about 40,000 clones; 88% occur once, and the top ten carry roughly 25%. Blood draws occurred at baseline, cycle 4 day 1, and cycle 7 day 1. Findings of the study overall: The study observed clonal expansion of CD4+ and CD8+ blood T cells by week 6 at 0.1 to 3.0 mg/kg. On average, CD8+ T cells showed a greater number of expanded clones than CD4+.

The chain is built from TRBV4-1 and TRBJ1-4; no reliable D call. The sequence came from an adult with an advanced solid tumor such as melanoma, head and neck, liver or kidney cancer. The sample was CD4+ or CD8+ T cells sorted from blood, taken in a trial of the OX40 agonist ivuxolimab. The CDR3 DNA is TGCGCCAGCAGCCAAGAGGGCGAGGGAGATGAAAAACTGTTTTTT. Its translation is CASSQEGEGDEKLFF.